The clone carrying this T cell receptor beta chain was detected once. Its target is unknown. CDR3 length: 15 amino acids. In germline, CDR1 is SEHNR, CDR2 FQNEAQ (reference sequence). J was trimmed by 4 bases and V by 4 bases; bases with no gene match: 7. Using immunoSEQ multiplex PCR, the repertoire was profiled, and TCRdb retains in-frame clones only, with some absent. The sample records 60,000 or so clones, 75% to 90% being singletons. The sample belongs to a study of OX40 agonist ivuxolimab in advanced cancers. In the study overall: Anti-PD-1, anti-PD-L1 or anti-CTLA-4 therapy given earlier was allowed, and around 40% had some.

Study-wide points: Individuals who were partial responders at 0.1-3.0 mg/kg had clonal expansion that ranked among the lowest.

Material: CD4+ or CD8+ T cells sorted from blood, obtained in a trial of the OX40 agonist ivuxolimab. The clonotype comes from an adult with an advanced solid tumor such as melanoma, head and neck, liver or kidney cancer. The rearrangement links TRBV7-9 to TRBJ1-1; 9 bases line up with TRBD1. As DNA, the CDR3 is TGTGCCAGCAGCTATGGACAGGGGTTAGCCACTGAAGCTTTCTTT. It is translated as CASSYGQGLATEAFF.